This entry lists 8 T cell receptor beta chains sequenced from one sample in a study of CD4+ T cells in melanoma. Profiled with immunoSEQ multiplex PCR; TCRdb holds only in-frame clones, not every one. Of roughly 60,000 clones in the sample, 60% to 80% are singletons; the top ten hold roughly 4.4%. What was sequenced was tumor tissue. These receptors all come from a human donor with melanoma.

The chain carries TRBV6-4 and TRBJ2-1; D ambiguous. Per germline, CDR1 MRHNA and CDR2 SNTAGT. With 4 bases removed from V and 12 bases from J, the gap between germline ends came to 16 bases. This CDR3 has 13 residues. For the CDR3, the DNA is TGTGCCAGCAGTGTGGCATTGGGTATCCGGCAGTTCTTC. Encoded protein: CASSVALGIRQFF.

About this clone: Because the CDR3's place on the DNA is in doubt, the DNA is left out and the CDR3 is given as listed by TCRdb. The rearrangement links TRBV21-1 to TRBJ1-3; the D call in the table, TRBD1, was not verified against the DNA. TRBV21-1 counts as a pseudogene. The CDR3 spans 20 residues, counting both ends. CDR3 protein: CASSGLRGQGAVASGNTIYF.

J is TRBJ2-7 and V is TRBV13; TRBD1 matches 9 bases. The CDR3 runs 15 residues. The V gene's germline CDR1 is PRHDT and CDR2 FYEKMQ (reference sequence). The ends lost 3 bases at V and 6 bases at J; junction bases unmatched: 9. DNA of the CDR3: TGTGCCAGCAGCTTCACCGGGACAGGGTCCCTCGAGCAGTACTTC. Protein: CASSFTGTGSLEQYF. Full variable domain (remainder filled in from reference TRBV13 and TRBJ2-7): AAGVIQSPRHLIKEKRETATLKCYPIPRHDTVYWYQQGPGQDPQFLISFYEKMQSDKGSIPDRFSAQQFSDYHSELNMSSLELGDSALYFCASSFTGTGSLEQYFGPGTRLTVT.

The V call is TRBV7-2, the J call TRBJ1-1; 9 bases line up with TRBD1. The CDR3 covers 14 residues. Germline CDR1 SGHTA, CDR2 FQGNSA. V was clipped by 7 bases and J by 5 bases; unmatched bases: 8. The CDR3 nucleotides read TGTGCCAGCACCCCACTGGGACAGGGAACTGAAGCTTTCTTT. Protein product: CASTPLGQGTEAFF.

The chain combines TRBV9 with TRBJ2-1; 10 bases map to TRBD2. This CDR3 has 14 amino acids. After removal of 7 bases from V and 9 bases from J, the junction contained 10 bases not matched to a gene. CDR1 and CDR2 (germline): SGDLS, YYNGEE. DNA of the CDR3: TGTGCCAGCGGGAAGAGCGGGGGGGCCACTGAGCAGTTCTTC. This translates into CASGKSGGATEQFF.

The CDR3 bases are TGTGCCACTACGGACGGCTACGAGCAGTACTTC. Translation: CATTDGYEQYF. The chain combines TRBV10-3 with TRBJ2-7; D is uncertain. Looked up from germline, CDR1 is ENHRY and CDR2 is SYGVKD. Trimming cost V 10 bases and J 3 bases, with 10 bases left between them. The CDR3 sequence is 11 residues long.

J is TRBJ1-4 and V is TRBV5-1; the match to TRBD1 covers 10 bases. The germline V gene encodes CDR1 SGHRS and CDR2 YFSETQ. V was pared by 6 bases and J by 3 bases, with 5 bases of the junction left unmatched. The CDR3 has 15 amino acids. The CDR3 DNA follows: TGCGCCAGCAAGGACAGGGGGGATTCTAATGAAAAACTGTTTTTT. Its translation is CASKDRGDSNEKLFF.

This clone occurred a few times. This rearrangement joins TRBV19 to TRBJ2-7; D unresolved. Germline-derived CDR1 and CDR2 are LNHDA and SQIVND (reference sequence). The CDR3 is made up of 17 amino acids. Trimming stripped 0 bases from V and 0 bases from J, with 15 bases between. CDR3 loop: CASSIDHGLSNSYEQYF. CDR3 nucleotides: TGTGCCAGTAGTATAGATCACGGGCTCTCTAACTCCTACGAGCAGTACTTC. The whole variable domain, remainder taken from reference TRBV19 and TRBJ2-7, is DGGITQSPKYLFRKEGQNVTLSCEQNLNHDAMYWYRQDPGQGLRLIYYSQIVNDFQKGDIAEGYSVSREKKESFPLTVTSAQKNPTAFYLCASSIDHGLSNSYEQYFGPGTRLTVT.